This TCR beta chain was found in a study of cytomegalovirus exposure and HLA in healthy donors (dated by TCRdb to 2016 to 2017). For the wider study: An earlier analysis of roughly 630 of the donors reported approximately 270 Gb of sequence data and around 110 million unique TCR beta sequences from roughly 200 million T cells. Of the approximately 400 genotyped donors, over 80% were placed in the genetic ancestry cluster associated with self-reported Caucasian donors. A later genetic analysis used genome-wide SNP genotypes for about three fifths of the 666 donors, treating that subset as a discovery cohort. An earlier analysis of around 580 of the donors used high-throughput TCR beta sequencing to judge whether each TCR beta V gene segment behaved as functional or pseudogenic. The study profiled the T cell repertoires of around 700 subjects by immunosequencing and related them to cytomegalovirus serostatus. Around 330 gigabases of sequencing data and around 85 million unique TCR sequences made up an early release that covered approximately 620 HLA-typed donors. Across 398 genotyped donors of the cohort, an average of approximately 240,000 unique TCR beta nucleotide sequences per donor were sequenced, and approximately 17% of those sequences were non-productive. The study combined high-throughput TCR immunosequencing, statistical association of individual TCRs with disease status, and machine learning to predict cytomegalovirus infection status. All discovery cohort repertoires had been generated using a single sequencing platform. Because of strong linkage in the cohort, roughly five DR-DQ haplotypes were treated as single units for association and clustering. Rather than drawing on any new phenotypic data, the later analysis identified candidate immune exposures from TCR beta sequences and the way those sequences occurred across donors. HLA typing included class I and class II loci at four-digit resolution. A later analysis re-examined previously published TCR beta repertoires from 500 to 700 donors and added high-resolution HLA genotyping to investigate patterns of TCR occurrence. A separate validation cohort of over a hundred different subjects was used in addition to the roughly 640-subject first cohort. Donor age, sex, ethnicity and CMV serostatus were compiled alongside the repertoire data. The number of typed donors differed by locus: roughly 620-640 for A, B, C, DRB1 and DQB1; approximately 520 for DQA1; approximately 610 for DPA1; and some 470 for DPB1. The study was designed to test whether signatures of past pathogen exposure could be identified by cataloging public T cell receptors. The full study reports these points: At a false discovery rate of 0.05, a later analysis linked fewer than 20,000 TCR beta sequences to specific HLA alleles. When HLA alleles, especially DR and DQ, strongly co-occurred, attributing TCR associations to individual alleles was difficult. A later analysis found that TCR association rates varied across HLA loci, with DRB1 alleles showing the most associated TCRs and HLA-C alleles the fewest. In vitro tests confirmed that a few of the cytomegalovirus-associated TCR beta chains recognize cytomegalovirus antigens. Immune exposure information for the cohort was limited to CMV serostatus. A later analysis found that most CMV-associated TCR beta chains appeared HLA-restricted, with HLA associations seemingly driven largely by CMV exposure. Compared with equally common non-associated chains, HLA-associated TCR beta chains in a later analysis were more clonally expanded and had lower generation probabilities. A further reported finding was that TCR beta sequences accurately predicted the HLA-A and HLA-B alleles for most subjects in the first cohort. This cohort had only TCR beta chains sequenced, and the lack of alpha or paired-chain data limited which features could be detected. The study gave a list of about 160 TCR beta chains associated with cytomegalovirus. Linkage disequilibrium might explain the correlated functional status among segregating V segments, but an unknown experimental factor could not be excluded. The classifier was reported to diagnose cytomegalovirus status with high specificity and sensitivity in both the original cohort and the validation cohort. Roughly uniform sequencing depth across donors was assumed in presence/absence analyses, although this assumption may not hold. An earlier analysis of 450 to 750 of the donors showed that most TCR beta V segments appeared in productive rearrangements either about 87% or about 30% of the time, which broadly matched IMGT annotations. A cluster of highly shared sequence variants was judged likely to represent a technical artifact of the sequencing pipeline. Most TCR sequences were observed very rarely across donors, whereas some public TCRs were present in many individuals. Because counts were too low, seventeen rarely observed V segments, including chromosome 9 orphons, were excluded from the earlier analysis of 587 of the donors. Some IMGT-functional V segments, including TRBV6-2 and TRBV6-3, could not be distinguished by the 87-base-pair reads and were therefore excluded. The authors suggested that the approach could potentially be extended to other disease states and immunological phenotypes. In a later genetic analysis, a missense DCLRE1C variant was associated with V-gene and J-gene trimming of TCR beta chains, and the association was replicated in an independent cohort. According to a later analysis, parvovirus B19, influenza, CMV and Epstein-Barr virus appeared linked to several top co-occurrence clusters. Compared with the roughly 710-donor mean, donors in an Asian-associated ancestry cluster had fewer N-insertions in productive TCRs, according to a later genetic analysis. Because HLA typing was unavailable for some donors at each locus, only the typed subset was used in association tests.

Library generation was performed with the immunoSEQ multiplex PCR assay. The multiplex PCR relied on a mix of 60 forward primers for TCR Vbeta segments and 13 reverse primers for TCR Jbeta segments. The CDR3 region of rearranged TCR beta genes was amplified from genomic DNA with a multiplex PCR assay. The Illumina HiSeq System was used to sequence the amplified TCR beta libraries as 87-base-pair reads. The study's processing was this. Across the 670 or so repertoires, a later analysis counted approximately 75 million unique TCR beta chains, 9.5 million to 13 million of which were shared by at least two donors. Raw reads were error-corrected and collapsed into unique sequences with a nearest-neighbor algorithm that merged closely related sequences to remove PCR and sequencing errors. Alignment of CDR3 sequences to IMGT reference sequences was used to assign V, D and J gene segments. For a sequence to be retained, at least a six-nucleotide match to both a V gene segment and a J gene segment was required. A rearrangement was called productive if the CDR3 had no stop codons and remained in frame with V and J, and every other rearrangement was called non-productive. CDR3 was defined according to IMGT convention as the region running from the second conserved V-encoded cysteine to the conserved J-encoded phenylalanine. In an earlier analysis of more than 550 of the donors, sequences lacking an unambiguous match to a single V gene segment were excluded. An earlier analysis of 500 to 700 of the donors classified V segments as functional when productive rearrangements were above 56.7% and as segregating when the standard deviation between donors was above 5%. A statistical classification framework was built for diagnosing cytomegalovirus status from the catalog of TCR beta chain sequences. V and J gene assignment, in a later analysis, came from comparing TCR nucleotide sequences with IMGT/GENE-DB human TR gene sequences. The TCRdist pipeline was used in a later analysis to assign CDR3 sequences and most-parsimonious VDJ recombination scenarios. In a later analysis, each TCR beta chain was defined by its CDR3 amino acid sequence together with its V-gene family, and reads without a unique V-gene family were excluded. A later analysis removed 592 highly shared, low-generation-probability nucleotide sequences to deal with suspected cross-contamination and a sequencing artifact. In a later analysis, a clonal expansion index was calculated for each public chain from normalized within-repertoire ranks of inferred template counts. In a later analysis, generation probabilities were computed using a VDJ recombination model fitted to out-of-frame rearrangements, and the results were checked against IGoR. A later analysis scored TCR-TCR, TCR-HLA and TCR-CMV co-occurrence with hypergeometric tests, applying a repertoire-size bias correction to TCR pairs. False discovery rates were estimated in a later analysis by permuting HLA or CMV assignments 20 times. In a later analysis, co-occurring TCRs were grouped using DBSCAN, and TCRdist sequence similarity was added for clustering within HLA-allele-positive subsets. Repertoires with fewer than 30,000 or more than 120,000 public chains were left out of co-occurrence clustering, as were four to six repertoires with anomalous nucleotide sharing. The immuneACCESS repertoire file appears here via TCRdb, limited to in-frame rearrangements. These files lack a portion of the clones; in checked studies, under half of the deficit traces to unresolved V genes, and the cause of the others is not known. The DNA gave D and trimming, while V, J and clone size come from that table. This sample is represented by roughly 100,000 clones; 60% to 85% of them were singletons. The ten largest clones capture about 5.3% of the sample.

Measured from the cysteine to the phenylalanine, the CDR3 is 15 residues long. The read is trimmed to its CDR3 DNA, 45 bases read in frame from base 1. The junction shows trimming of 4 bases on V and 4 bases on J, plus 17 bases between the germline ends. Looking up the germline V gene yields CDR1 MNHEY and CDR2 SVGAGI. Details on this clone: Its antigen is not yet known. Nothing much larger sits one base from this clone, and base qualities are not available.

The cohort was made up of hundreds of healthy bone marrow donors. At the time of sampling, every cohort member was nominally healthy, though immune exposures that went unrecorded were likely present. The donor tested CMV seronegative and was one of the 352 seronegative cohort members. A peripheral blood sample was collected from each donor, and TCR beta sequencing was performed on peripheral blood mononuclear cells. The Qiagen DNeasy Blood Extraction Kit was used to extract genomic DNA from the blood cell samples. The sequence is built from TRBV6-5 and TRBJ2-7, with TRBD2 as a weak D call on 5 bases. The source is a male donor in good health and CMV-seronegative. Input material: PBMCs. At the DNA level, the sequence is TGTGCCAGCAGTTCTCACAGCGGCACTGGGTACGAGCAGTACTTC. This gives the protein CASSSHSGTGYEQYF.